This TCR beta chain came from a study of cytomegalovirus exposure and HLA in healthy donors. Overall study findings and caveats: Being productive about 87% or about 30% of the time was typical of most TCR beta V segments in an earlier analysis.

A note on this clone: The antigen is unknown.

PCR primers comprised 60 Vbeta and 13 Jbeta primers. Assay: immunoSEQ multiplex PCR; the TCRdb copy retains only in-frame clones and omits some. The data show 100,000 to 150,000 clones, 70% to 80% seen once. The source material was PBMCs. The TCR originated in a woman aged 50 to 60 in good health and CMV-seronegative.

CDR3 DNA: TGTGCCAGCAATAACAGGAACACTGAAGCTTTCTTT. It codes for CASNNRNTEAFF. V gene TRBV2 combines with J gene TRBJ1-1; D is uncertain. Germline CDR1 and CDR2: SNHLY and FYNNEI. Trimming stripped 7 bases from V and 1 base from J, with 7 bases between. This CDR3 is 12 amino acids long. The full variable domain, with the rest looked up from reference TRBV2 and TRBJ1-1, is EPEVTQTPSHQVTQMGQEVILRCVPISNHLYFYWYRQILGQKVEFLVSFYNNEISEKSEIFDDQFSVERPDGSNFTLKIRSTKLEDSAMYFCASNNRNTEAFFGQGTRLTVV.